Given below is one T cell receptor (beta chain) in context. What it binds is not known. The CDR3 runs 13 residues. In germline, CDR1 is SGHTA, CDR2 FQGNSA. Trimming took 2 bases from V and 4 from J, leaving 8 bases between them. The data were taken from a study of CD8 T cells in Susac syndrome. Study details: Patients with Susac syndrome had blood drawn and were at that point therapy-naive, on corticosteroids, or on intravenous immunoglobulin alone.

Study-level findings and limits: Maximal CD8+ clonal expansion in Susac was observed within TEMRA cells and among active patients.

Random hexamers were used to reverse transcribe the RNA input (0.5 to 1 ug). TCRdb ran MiXCR on the immunoSEQ multiplex PCR reads and lists one entry per CDR3 protein. The sample shows about 80,000 distinct CDR3 sequences, around 96% of them seen only once. The authors carried out high-throughput sequencing of TCR beta. They applied it to CD8+ and CD4+ T cells obtained from blood. The source is a human donor with Susac syndrome. The rearrangement joins TRBV7-2 to TRBJ1-1; D uncertain. Sequencing was performed on CD8+ T cells from PBMCs. The CDR3 sequence: CASSLSVATEAFF. CDR3 coding DNA: TGTGCCAGCAGCTTAAGCGTGGCCACTGAAGCTTTCTTT.